A selection of T cell receptor beta chains follows, all from one sample in a study of beta chain features in type 1 diabetes. The repertoire was sequenced with immunoSEQ multiplex PCR; TCRdb's copy has only in-frame clones and lacks some. The sample has around 56,000 clones; under 60% are singletons. The sequenced sample was Tregs from blood. The receptors were sampled from a woman in her thirties or forties with type 1 diabetes. The CDR3 runs from the conserved cysteine through the conserved F or W. D genes are given only for firm matches. Size tells how often a clone was seen (once, few, many) or the class of an expanded clone, and some rows leave it out.

J,D,V,size,DNA,CDR3
TRBJ2-3,NA,TRBV21-1,many,TGTGCCAGCAGCAAACAGGGGCGAACAGATACGCAGTATTTT,CASSKQGRTDTQYF
TRBJ2-2,NA,TRBV30,NA,TGTGCCTGGAGTGTACTAAAAAACACCGGGGAGCTGTTTTTT,CAWSVLKNTGELFF
TRBJ2-6,TRBD1,TRBV4-1,NA,TGCGCCAGCAGCCCAAACATGGGCATGACAGGGCCCGGGGCCAACGTCCTGACTTTC,CASSPNMGMTGPGANVLTF
TRBJ1-2,NA,TRBV4-3,NA,TGCGCCAGCAGCCAAGATTCCAGACGTGGGGAGGGCTACACCTTC,CASSQDSRRGEGYTF
TRBJ2-4,TRBD1,TRBV18,few,TGTGCCAGCTCACCACTGGGACAGGGGGCGCGGAGCCGAGCCAAAAACATTCAGTACTTC,CASSPLGQGARSRAKNIQYF
TRBJ1-2,NA,TRBV28,NA,TGTGCCAGCCTTGATGTGGCGGGGAACTATGGCTACACCTTC,CASLDVAGNYGYTF
TRBJ2-1,NA,TRBV30,NA,TGTGCCTGGAGTCCTTTATACAATGAGCAGTTCTTC,CAWSPLYNEQFF
TRBJ2-5,NA,TRBV9,NA,TGTGCCAGCAGCTTAGGGGAAGGGCTAGCGCGTAGGGAGACCCAGTACTTC,CASSLGEGLARRETQYF
TRBJ2-7,TRBD2,TRBV19,few,TGTGCCAGTAAGGCCGCCGCGGGGGGCTCCTACGAGCAGTACTTC,CASKAAAGGSYEQYF
TRBJ1-3,TRBD1,TRBV7-9,NA,TGTGCCAGCAGCTCCCAGGGGGCTGGAAACACCATATATTTT,CASSSQGAGNTIYF
TRBJ2-1,TRBD1,TRBV9,NA,TGTGCCAGCACCTTCCTCCGGGACAGTGTATACAATGAGCAGTTCTTC,CASTFLRDSVYNEQFF
TRBJ2-1,NA,TRBV5-1,NA,TGCGCCAGTGCGGGACTCCCCTCCTACAATGAGCAGTTCTTC,CASAGLPSYNEQFF
TRBJ2-1,TRBD2,TRBV7-2,NA,TGTGCCAGCAGCTTAGCGCTAGCGGGAGGCCCGTGGGAGCAGTTCTTC,CASSLALAGGPWEQFF
TRBJ1-1,NA,TRBV18,NA,TGTGCCAGCTCACCAAGTCAGATGAACACTGAAGCTTTCTTT,CASSPSQMNTEAFF
TRBJ1-1,NA,TRBV6-1,few,TGTGCCAGCAGTGAACCGGGTTCCATGAACACTGAAGCTTTCTTT,CASSEPGSMNTEAFF
TRBJ2-1,NA,TRBV28,NA,TGTGCCAGCATTTCAGCGGCGAGCTCCTACAATGAGCAGTTCTTC,CASISAASSYNEQFF
TRBJ2-7,NA,TRBV5-1,few,TGCGCCAGCAGCCCGATCTCCGATCCCGGCGAGCAGTACTTC,CASSPISDPGEQYF
TRBJ2-3,NA,TRBV7-3,few,TGTGCCAGCAGCCTACGGACTTCTAGCACAGATACGCAGTATTTT,CASSLRTSSTDTQYF
TRBJ1-2,NA,TRBV7-8,NA,TGTGCCAGCAGCTTAGCAAAGGCGGGAAGCTATGGCTACACCTTC,CASSLAKAGSYGYTF
TRBJ2-1,NA,TRBV7-2,NA,TGTGCCAGCAGCTTAGTTGGAGGAGCCTACAATGAGCAGTTCTTC,CASSLVGGAYNEQFF
TRBJ2-7,TRBD1,TRBV2,NA,TGTGCCAGCAGTGCCCGGGGACAGGGAACCAACGAGCAGTACTTC,CASSARGQGTNEQYF
TRBJ2-2,NA,TRBV2,NA,TGTGCCAGCAGTGAAGGGACAACGAACACCGGGGAGCTGTTTTTT,CASSEGTTNTGELFF
TRBJ2-3,NA,TRBV7-9,NA,TGTGCCAGCAGCCGAGTACAGGGACGGTGGAGCACAGATACGCAGTATTTT,CASSRVQGRWSTDTQYF
TRBJ1-2,NA,TRBV27,NA,TGTGCCAGCAGTCCCAGCCGGACAGCCTTCTATGGCTACACCTTC,CASSPSRTAFYGYTF
TRBJ2-7,TRBD2,TRBV4-2,NA,TGTGCCAGCAGCCAAGAAAAGTACGTCGGGACTAGCGGGAGAGTGGGGGCCTACGAGCAGTACTTC,CASSQEKYVGTSGRVGAYEQYF
TRBJ2-2,NA,TRBV18,NA,TGTGCCAGCTCACCGGCACAGGGATACACCGGGGAGCTGTTTTTT,CASSPAQGYTGELFF
TRBJ2-2,NA,TRBV5-5,NA,TGTGCCAGCAGCTTGGAGGAGGGGAAGCCGAACACCGGGGAGCTGTTTTTT,CASSLEEGKPNTGELFF
TRBJ2-7,NA,TRBV19,NA,TGTGCCAGTAGTATGAACGGGAAATACGAGCAGTACTTC,CASSMNGKYEQYF
TRBJ2-1,TRBD2,TRBV30,NA,TGTGCCTGGAGTGGGGGTGCGGGAGGCTGGAATGAGCAGTTCTTC,CAWSGGAGGWNEQFF
TRBJ2-5,NA,TRBV7-9,NA,TGTGCCAGCAGCTTTGCAGCGGCGGCAGAGACCCAGTACTTC,CASSFAAAAETQYF
TRBJ2-3,TRBD1,TRBV5-4,NA,TGTGCCAGCAGCCCAGGAATCAGACAGGGCAAAGGGAATACGCAGTATTTT,CASSPGIRQGKGNTQYF
TRBJ1-2,NA,TRBV7-2,once,TGTGCCAGCAGCTTAGAACGTGACTCATACTATGGCTACACCTTC,CASSLERDSYYGYTF
TRBJ1-2,TRBD1,TRBV7-2,NA,TGTGCCAGCAGCTTAGAGGCCACAGGGGGCGCAGGGGGCTACACCTTC,CASSLEATGGAGGYTF
TRBJ1-2,NA,TRBV20-1,NA,TGCAGTGCTCCGGGGTCCTATGGCTACACCTTC,CSAPGSYGYTF
TRBJ2-5,NA,TRBV5-1,NA,TGCGCCAGCAGCTTGGTTACGGGAGAAGAGACCCAGTACTTC,CASSLVTGEETQYF
TRBJ2-7,TRBD1,TRBV7-2,NA,TGTGCCAGCAGCTTAGCGAGGGGGCTACAGGCCAACGAGCAGTACTTC,CASSLARGLQANEQYF